These 22 T cell receptor beta chains share one sample of origin, sequenced in a study of OX40 agonist ivuxolimab in advanced cancers. Produced via immunoSEQ multiplex PCR; TCRdb's table is partial and in-frame only. The sample yields more than 65,000 clones, about 91% seen once. The source material was CD4+ or CD8+ T cells sorted from blood, sampled in a trial of the OX40 agonist ivuxolimab. The receptors derive from an adult with an advanced solid tumor such as melanoma, head and neck, liver or kidney cancer.

For the CDR3, the DNA is TGTGCCAGCAGCTTAGGACAGGTAGATGGCTACACCTTC. This translates into CASSLGQVDGYTF. The genes are TRBV7-9 and TRBJ1-2, with D perhaps matching TRBD1 (6 bases). Germline loops: CDR1 SEHNR, CDR2 FQNEAQ (reference sequence). Trimming took off 1 base at V and 6 bases at J, with 9 bases between the two ends. The CDR3 is 13 residues long.

This clone showed up just once. V and J are TRBV28 and TRBJ1-5; D is unresolved. Germline values: CDR1 MDHEN, CDR2 SYDVKM. The CDR3 runs to 14 residues. Deletions cut 6 bases from V and 0 bases from J, with 9 bases between. Written as DNA, the CDR3 is TGTGCCAGCAGAATGGACCCTAGCAATCAGCCCCAGCATTTT. The encoded protein is CASRMDPSNQPQHF.

V is TRBV5-4 and J is TRBJ2-6; no firm D call. This CDR3 has 14 amino acids. V dropped 1 base and J dropped 4 bases, with 6 bases sitting between them. Germline assignment: CDR1 SGHNT and CDR2 YYREEE (reference sequence). The CDR3 region has the DNA TGTGCCAGCAGCTTGCCGACAGGGGCCAACGTCCTGACTTTC. This gives the protein CASSLPTGANVLTF.

This chain links TRBV5-1 with TRBJ2-7; D call uncertain. The germline V gene encodes CDR1 SGHRS and CDR2 YFSETQ. This CDR3 is built from 14 residues. V gave up 0 bases and J gave up 6 bases, with 13 bases separating them. CDR3 bases: TGCGCCAGCAGCTTGGCATGGCTGGAAGGCGAGCAGTACTTC. Its protein product is CASSLAWLEGEQYF.

The CDR3 coding sequence is TGTGCCACCACTTGGGCAGGGCCTGATACGCAGTATTTT. It specifies CATTWAGPDTQYF. This chain uses TRBV6-1 with TRBJ2-3; TRBD1 might be the D (5 bases). The germline V and J ends were trimmed by 10 bases and 6 bases, with 17 bases remaining between them. The CDR3 totals 13 residues. Looked up from germline, CDR1 is MNHNS and CDR2 is SASEGT.

This CDR3 is CASSSRLAGGPYNEQFF. Written as DNA, the CDR3 is TGTGCCAGCAGCTCTAGACTAGCGGGGGGCCCCTACAATGAGCAGTTCTTC. J is TRBJ2-1 and V is TRBV5-5; TRBD2 agrees at 13 bases. The junction had 5 bases not matched to a gene; V was cut back by 3 bases and J by 2 bases. CDR1 and CDR2 from the germline V gene are SGHKS and YYEKEE (reference sequence). The CDR3 runs to 17 residues.

V and J are TRBV4-1 and TRBJ1-2; D remains ambiguous. The V gene's germline CDR1 is MGHRA and CDR2 YSYEKL. The CDR3 runs to 14 residues. Trimming removed 0 bases at V and 1 base at J, with 6 bases between. Written as DNA, the CDR3 is TGCGCCAGCAGCCAAGATCGTATTAACTATGGCTACACCTTC. Its translation: CASSQDRINYGYTF.

The rearrangement links TRBV6-5 to TRBJ2-1; 8 bases are a match to TRBD1. CDR1 is MNHEY and CDR2 is SVGAGI in the germline V gene. Trimming took 6 bases from V and 0 from J; bases not matched to a gene: 4. CDR3 length: 15 amino acids. CDR3 region: CASRSDRGSYNEQFF. CDR3 nucleotide sequence: TGTGCCAGCAGATCTGACAGGGGCTCCTACAATGAGCAGTTCTTC.

This chain joins TRBV19 and TRBJ2-6, with TRBD2 matching 8 bases. From germline, CDR1 is LNHDA and CDR2 SQIVND (reference sequence). V gave up 3 bases and J gave up 0 bases; unmatched junction bases: 7. This CDR3 comprises 18 residues. CDR3 amino acids: CASSINGRGDSGANVLTF. As DNA, the CDR3 is TGTGCCAGTAGTATTAATGGGCGGGGGGACTCTGGGGCCAACGTCCTGACTTTC.

CDR3 amino acids: CASSLGRTSGNNEQFF. The CDR3 DNA reads as TGTGCCAGCAGCTTAGGAAGGACTAGCGGTAACAATGAGCAGTTCTTC. The rearrangement links TRBV11-2 to TRBJ2-1; TRBD2 agrees at 10 bases. Germline lookup yields CDR1 SGHAT and CDR2 FQNNGV. With 1 base clipped from V and 5 bases from J, the junction kept 5 bases outside the gene matches. The CDR3 covers 16 residues.

The V and J genes are TRBV5-1 and TRBJ1-5; 7 bases agree with TRBD1. Germline-derived CDR1 and CDR2 are SGHRS and YFSETQ. V lost 5 bases and J lost 2; bases outside the gene matches: 7. This CDR3 contains 15 residues. In nucleotides, the CDR3 is TGCGCCAGCAGACCAGGGGGAATCGGCAATCAGCCCCAGCATTTT. Residues: CASRPGGIGNQPQHF.

The chain uses TRBV7-6 and TRBJ2-1, with 9 nucleotides matching TRBD2. The CDR3 totals 15 residues. V shed 2 bases and J 9 bases; nucleotides not matched to a gene: 8. In germline, CDR1 is SGHVS, CDR2 FNYEAQ. CDR3 loop: CASSLLRGGLGEQFF. CDR3 DNA sequence: TGTGCCAGCAGCTTACTGCGGGGGGGCCTGGGTGAGCAGTTCTTC.

V gene TRBV19 combines with J gene TRBJ1-1, with 7 positions matching TRBD1. Germline loops: CDR1 LNHDA, CDR2 SQIVND (reference sequence). The junction had 2 bases not matched to a gene; V was cut back by 4 bases and J by 0 bases. The CDR3 spans 14 residues. The CDR3 sequence is CASSTDRVNTEAFF. DNA of the CDR3: TGTGCCAGTAGTACTGACAGGGTGAACACTGAAGCTTTCTTT.

The chain combines TRBV13 with TRBJ2-2, with D unresolved. V dropped 1 base and J dropped 3 bases, with 12 bases sitting between them. Per germline, CDR1 PRHDT and CDR2 FYEKMQ (reference sequence). The CDR3 is 16 residues long. The CDR3 bases are TGTGCCAGCAGCTTAGAATATGCAGGCTACACCGGGGAGCTGTTTTTT. Translation: CASSLEYAGYTGELFF.

The CDR3 DNA is TGTGCCAGCAGCTCCCGGTTGAGGGGCTACACCTTC. Protein product: CASSSRLRGYTF. The V gene is TRBV7-9, the J gene TRBJ1-2, with D uncertain. CDR1 and CDR2 (germline): SEHNR, FQNEAQ (reference sequence). The CDR3 has 12 amino acids. The V and J ends lost 4 bases and 8 bases respectively, with 11 bases between them.

The chain has TRBV11-1 and TRBJ1-1; D gene unclear. Germline V CDR1 and CDR2: SGHAT, FQDESV (reference sequence). The CDR3 consists of 14 residues. V was trimmed by 5 bases and J by 4 bases, leaving 14 bases between them. CDR3 coding DNA: TGTGCCAGCAGCCCGAGACTCATGGGCACTGAAGCTTTCTTT. Amino acids: CASSPRLMGTEAFF.

Remarks on this clone: The junction does not match germline at one end; this may be a read error. V and J are TRBV18 and TRBJ2-2; TRBD1 might be the D (6 bases). The length of the CDR3 is 15 residues. CDR1 is KGHSH and CDR2 is LQKENI in the germline V gene. CDR3 amino acids: CAGSPRDTNTGELFF. The CDR3 region has the DNA TGTGCCGGCTCACCTCGGGACACTAACACCGGGGAGCTGTTTTTT.

The chain is built from TRBV7-2 and TRBJ1-5; D is perhaps TRBD1 (6 bases). With 2 bases removed from V and 0 bases from J, the gap between germline ends came to 11 bases. Germline V gene lookup returns CDR1 SGHTA and CDR2 FQGNSA. CDR3 length equals 16 residues. CDR3 bases: TGTGCCAGCAGCTTAAGGACAGCACTTAGCAATCAGCCCCAGCATTTT. It specifies CASSLRTALSNQPQHF. Using reference TRBV7-2 and TRBJ1-5 for the parts outside the CDR3, the full variable domain is GAGVSQSPSNKVTEKGKDVELRCDPISGHTALYWYRQSLGQGLEFLIYFQGNSAPDKSGLPSDRFSAERTGGSVSTLTIQRTQQEDSAVYLCASSLRTALSNQPQHFGDGTRLSIL.

The chain couples TRBV27 to TRBJ2-7; the D gene is possibly TRBD1 (6 bases). This CDR3 has 14 amino acids. Trimming cost V 2 bases and J 2 bases, with 10 bases left between them. Per the germline V gene, CDR1 is MNHEY and CDR2 is SMNVEV (reference sequence). CDR3 loop: CASSLKGDTYEQYF. As DNA, the CDR3 is TGTGCCAGCAGTTTAAAGGGGGACACCTACGAGCAGTACTTC.

This chain links TRBV19 with TRBJ1-6; a possible D gene is TRBD1 (6 bases). V lost 3 bases and J 4 bases, leaving 16 bases between the germline ends. The CDR3 totals 17 residues. Germline V gene sequence: CDR1 LNHDA, CDR2 SQIVND (reference sequence). CDR3 residues: CASSISARGIYNSPLHF. CDR3 nucleotides: TGTGCCAGTAGTATTTCAGCCAGGGGAATATATAATTCACCCCTCCACTTT.

J is TRBJ2-7 and V is TRBV6-5; no clear D. Trimming pared 8 bases from V and 6 bases from J, leaving 14 bases between. Germline V gene data show CDR1 as MNHEY and CDR2 as SVGAGI. The CDR3 length is 12 residues. This CDR3 is CASGWGSGEQYF. In DNA, the CDR3 is TGTGCCAGCGGGTGGGGATCCGGCGAGCAGTACTTC.

The V call is TRBV18, the J call TRBJ1-6; D is unresolved. Germline V lookup: CDR1 KGHSH, CDR2 LQKENI. Trimming removed 3 bases at V and 13 bases at J, with 10 bases between. This CDR3 is 12 amino acids long. This chain's CDR3 is CASSPVSGPLHF. CDR3 DNA: TGTGCCAGCTCACCGGTCAGCGGGCCCCTCCACTTT.